This T cell receptor beta chain is drawn from a study of human T cells and chemical hapten exposure. Notes on the study in general: TCRs at a frequency above 1 in 1000 stayed unchanged with DPC sensitization. Donors in the study had alopecia, meaning their immune response may differ from healthy people's. A positive correlation with patch test score was shown by PT1 expanded TCR counts.

As concerns this clonotype: Its antigen is still unknown.

As for time point: patch test 3, about 24 weeks after DPC sensitization. The treatment was: therapeutic diphenylcyclopropenone sensitization with weekly scalp DPC. Prior to each patch test being applied, blood was drawn. This CDR3 spans 14 amino acids. The trim removed 6 bases at V and 9 bases at J, leaving 6 bases unmatched. From the RACE reads, TCRdb called clonotypes with MiXCR, one entry per CDR3 protein. The profile covers 150,000 to 200,000 distinct CDR3 sequences, with approximately 26% appearing a single time and about 2.5% taken by the ten largest. The input for sequencing was whole blood, taken in connection with sensitization to the hapten diphenylcyclopropenone (DPC). This receptor was taken from a woman aged 35 to 49 with alopecia areata. Some clones in this sample may be carry-over from other donors' samples. The V and J genes are TRBV12-3 or TRBV12-4 and TRBJ2-1; TRBD2 agrees at 12 bases. The CDR3 region is CASSRLAGEVEQFF. CDR3 bases: TGTGCCAGCAGCCGACTAGCGGGAGAGGTTGAGCAGTTCTTC.